The present T cell receptor beta chain was sequenced within a study of T cell clones after liver transplantation. This clone appeared a single time. Germline-derived CDR1 and CDR2 are MNHNY and SVGAGI (reference sequence). With 2 bases clipped from V and 4 bases from J, the junction kept 4 bases outside the gene matches. The CDR3 covers 14 residues. The protocol was immunoSEQ multiplex PCR, while the TCRdb copy is restricted to in-frame clones and leaves out a portion. The sample gives tens of thousands of clones, about two thirds of which show up once; about 15% is in the top ten. This rearrangement joins TRBV6-6 to TRBJ1-1; TRBD1 agrees at 7 bases. This receptor was taken from a human donor who received a liver transplant. Specimen: CD4+ T cells from blood, collected before liver transplant. CDR3: CASSYQTGSTEAFF. DNA of the CDR3: TGTGCCAGCAGTTACCAGACAGGGAGCACTGAAGCTTTCTTT.